This passage covers 2 T cell receptor beta chains from one sample sequenced in a study of T cells in women clearing cervical HPV infection. Method: immunoSEQ multiplex PCR; TCRdb's copy keeps in-frame clones and lacks some. Here the sample table reports roughly 20,000 clones. The sequencing sample was made of blood buffy coat. The receptor source for this set is a woman between 18 and 70 years old with a cervical HPV16 infection that either progressed to CIN3+ or cleared (not recorded which).

CDR3 amino acids: CASSLVSGSTDTQYF. The part of the CDR3 DNA that was read is TGTGCCAGCAGCTTAGTGTCGGGGAGCACAGATACG. The V gene is TRBV7-3, the J gene TRBJ2-3; weak D call: TRBD2 (5 bases). The read gets to within 3 residues of the CDR3 end, and the germline J gene fills in the rest. Germline CDR1 and CDR2: SGHTA and FQGTGA. Between the trimmed V and J ends, which lost 2 bases and 0 bases, there was a span of 9 bases. The CDR3 has 15 residues.

Concerning this clone: The read terminates 3 residues ahead of where the CDR3 ends, so the germline J gene completes it. This rearrangement joins TRBV5-1 to TRBJ2-1; D gene unclear. Trimming removed 4 bases at V and 0 bases at J, with 11 bases between. In germline, CDR1 is SGHRS, CDR2 YFSETQ. The CDR3 has 15 amino acids. CDR3 amino acids: CASSLDGSSYNEQFF. The DNA read from the CDR3 is TGCGCCAGCAGCCTGGACGGTAGCTCCTACAATGAG.